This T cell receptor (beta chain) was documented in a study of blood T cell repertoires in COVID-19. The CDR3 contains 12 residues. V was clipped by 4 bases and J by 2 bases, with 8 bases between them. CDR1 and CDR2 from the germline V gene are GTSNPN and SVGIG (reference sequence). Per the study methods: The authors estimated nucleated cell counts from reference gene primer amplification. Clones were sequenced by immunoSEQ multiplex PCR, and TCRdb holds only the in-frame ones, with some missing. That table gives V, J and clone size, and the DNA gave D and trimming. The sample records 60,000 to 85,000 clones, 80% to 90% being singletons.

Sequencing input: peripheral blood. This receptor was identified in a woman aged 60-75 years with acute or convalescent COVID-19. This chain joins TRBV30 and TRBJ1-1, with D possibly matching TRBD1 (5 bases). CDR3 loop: CAWTDSNTEAFF. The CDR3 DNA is TGTGCCTGGACTGACAGTAACACTGAAGCTTTCTTT.